Listed here are 25 T cell receptor beta chains from one sample, sequenced in a study of cytomegalovirus exposure and HLA in healthy donors. Use of 60 Vbeta and 13 Jbeta primers characterized the PCR. The repertoire was sequenced with immunoSEQ multiplex PCR; TCRdb's copy has only in-frame clones and lacks some. The table lists under 200,000 clones, around 85% of them singletons. Sequencing was performed on PBMCs. Receptors originate from a man aged 18 to 35 in good health and CMV-seropositive.

CDR3 region: CASSSAGGRTGELFF. The CDR3 DNA reads TGTGCCAGCAGCTCGGCGGGGGGGCGCACCGGGGAGCTGTTTTTT. V and J are TRBV7-9 and TRBJ2-2; 9 bases are a match to TRBD2. This CDR3 comprises 15 residues. Germline CDR1 is SEHNR and CDR2 is FQNEAQ (reference sequence). The V segment lost 4 bases and the J segment 4 bases; nucleotides outside the gene matches: 4.

J is TRBJ1-6 and V is TRBV4-3; 7 bases align to TRBD1. Germline V gives CDR1 LGHNA, CDR2 YSLEER. CDR3 size: 15 residues. The V segment lost 0 bases and the J segment 4 bases; nucleotides outside the gene matches: 0. The CDR3 bases are TGCGCCAGCAGCCAAGAGACAGGGTATAATTCACCCCTCCACTTT. The encoded protein is CASSQETGYNSPLHF.

The chain combines TRBV14 with TRBJ2-1; 8 bases map to TRBD2. The V and J ends lost 2 bases and 1 base, in that order; junction bases with no gene match: 10. CDR1 is SGHDN, CDR2 FVKESK, per germline. The CDR3 spans 18 residues. CDR3 in DNA: TGTGCCAGCAGCCAATTGGGTCGGCGGGGGGAGTCCTACAATGAGCAGTTCTTC. Translated: CASSQLGRRGESYNEQFF.

The chain uses TRBV2 and TRBJ2-3, with 7 nucleotides matching TRBD1. Germline V gene lookup returns CDR1 SNHLY and CDR2 FYNNEI. Trimming removed 6 bases from V and 1 base from J; junction bases left unmatched: 1. CDR3 length: 13 amino acids. The chain's CDR3 is CASSGQGTDTQYF. CDR3 DNA sequence: TGTGCCAGCAGCGGACAGGGCACAGATACGCAGTATTTT.

The chain employs TRBV2 and TRBJ2-3; TRBD2 aligns across 9 bases. V lost 3 bases to trimming and J lost 5 bases; unmatched junction nucleotides: 3. Germline V gene data show CDR1 as SNHLY and CDR2 as FYNNEI. The CDR3 contains 14 residues. This CDR3 reads CASSESGGLDTQYF. The CDR3 nucleotides are TGTGCCAGCAGTGAGAGCGGGGGGTTAGATACGCAGTATTTT. Supplemented by reference TRBV2 and TRBJ2-3, the full variable domain reads EPEVTQTPSHQVTQMGQEVILRCVPISNHLYFYWYRQILGQKVEFLVSFYNNEISEKSEIFDDQFSVERPDGSNFTLKIRSTKLEDSAMYFCASSESGGLDTQYFGPGTRLTVL.

The rearrangement links TRBV19 to TRBJ1-1; D gene unclear. The CDR3 extends over 13 amino acids. CDR1 and CDR2 (germline): LNHDA, SQIVND (reference sequence). V gave up 5 bases and J gave up 5 bases, with 12 bases separating them. The CDR3 sequence is CASSAQRGTEAFF. The CDR3 DNA reads TGTGCCAGTAGTGCCCAAAGAGGGACTGAAGCTTTCTTT.

V and J are TRBV5-1 and TRBJ2-1, with 7 bases identical to TRBD2. This CDR3 is 13 amino acids long. CDR1 SGHRS and CDR2 YFSETQ come from the germline V gene. J was trimmed by 7 bases and V by 8 bases; bases with no gene match: 9. CDR3 protein: CASARGGRNEQFF. Here the CDR3 DNA reads TGCGCCAGTGCCCGCGGGGGTAGGAATGAGCAGTTCTTC.

The chain employs TRBV13 and TRBJ2-7; D is ambiguous. CDR3 length: 13 residues. V lost 0 bases to trimming and J lost 7 bases, with 10 bases between them. Germline V gene sequence: CDR1 PRHDT, CDR2 FYEKMQ (reference sequence). The CDR3 nucleotides are TGTGCCAGCAGCTTAGGACAGTTAGTAGAGCAGTACTTC. Protein sequence: CASSLGQLVEQYF.

This sequence joins TRBV12-5 and TRBJ2-2; the D gene is possibly TRBD1 (5 bases). Between the trimmed V and J ends, which lost 3 bases and 0 bases, there was a span of 17 bases. The CDR3 runs 18 residues. Looked up from germline, CDR1 is LGHNT and CDR2 is FRNRAP. The CDR3 DNA sequence: TGTGCTAGTGGTTTACAGTTGACAGCCTTTACGAACACCGGGGAGCTGTTTTTT. Its translation: CASGLQLTAFTNTGELFF.

The chain employs TRBV6-6 and TRBJ1-2, with a weak D call TRBD1 (5 bases). This CDR3 is built from 13 residues. The V end lost 6 bases, the J end lost 4 bases, and 12 bases lay between the germline ends. Looked up from germline, CDR1 is MNHNY and CDR2 is SVGAGI (reference sequence). The CDR3 DNA sequence: TGTGCCAGCAGGGGCCGTGACAGCTATGGCTACACCTTC. Its translation is CASRGRDSYGYTF.

The chain combines TRBV14 with TRBJ1-3; D ambiguous. V lost 4 bases, J lost 4 bases, and 14 bases lay in between. CDR3 length: 15 amino acids. Germline V gene lookup returns CDR1 SGHDN and CDR2 FVKESK. Here the CDR3 DNA reads TGTGCCAGCAGCCCGAGGATCGATCCAGGAAACACCATATATTTT. Amino acid sequence: CASSPRIDPGNTIYF.

The chain joins TRBV9 to TRBJ2-1; 9 bases map to TRBD2. CDR3 length equals 14 residues. The junction had 3 bases not matched to a gene; V was cut back by 2 bases and J by 6 bases. The germline CDR1 and CDR2 sequences are SGDLS and YYNGEE. The CDR3 DNA follows: TGTGCCAGCAGCGTGGGCGGGGGGGTCAATGAGCAGTTCTTC. Translation gives CASSVGGGVNEQFF.

This chain uses TRBV10-2 with TRBJ2-5; D is ambiguous. V lost 4 bases, J lost 3 bases, and 6 bases lay in between. This CDR3 is 12 amino acids long. Germline-derived CDR1 and CDR2 are WSHSY and SAAADI. The DNA of the CDR3 is TGCGCCAGCAGTGGGCAGAAAGAGACCCAGTACTTC. Protein: CASSGQKETQYF.

V and J are TRBV18 and TRBJ2-3; D not certain. Looked up from germline, CDR1 is KGHSH and CDR2 is LQKENI. Trimming took 1 base from V and 5 from J, leaving 4 bases between them. CDR3 size: 12 residues. The CDR3 region is CASSPLGDTQYF. The DNA of the CDR3 is TGTGCCAGCTCACCACTCGGAGATACGCAGTATTTT.

V is TRBV30 and J is TRBJ2-3; 9 positions match TRBD2. The V gene end was trimmed by 3 bases and the J gene end by 4 bases; junction bases not matched to a gene: 2. Germline CDR1 reads GTSNPN; CDR2 reads SVGIG (reference sequence). The CDR3 totals 13 residues. The CDR3: CAWRGTSPDTQYF. The CDR3, as DNA: TGTGCCTGGAGGGGGACTAGCCCAGATACGCAGTATTTT.

This chain connects TRBV6-5 to TRBJ1-6; D ambiguous. The germline gives CDR1 MNHEY, CDR2 SVGAGI. The CDR3 length is 13 residues. V lost 7 bases to trimming and J lost 7 bases, with 11 bases between them. The CDR3 region is CASNLLGNSPLHF. CDR3 in DNA: TGTGCCAGCAACTTACTCGGGAATTCACCCCTCCACTTT.

This chain links TRBV7-2 with TRBJ1-2; D might be TRBD1 (5 bases). Germline values: CDR1 SGHTA, CDR2 FQGNSA. There are 15 residues in the CDR3. Deletions cut 1 base from V and 2 bases from J, with 11 bases between. CDR3 residues: CASSLDRRQNYGYTF. CDR3 coding DNA: TGTGCCAGCAGCTTAGATCGGAGACAGAACTATGGCTACACCTTC.

This clone was seen a handful of times. The rearrangement joins TRBV4-1 to TRBJ1-4; D is uncertain. The CDR3 length is 12 residues. Germline-derived CDR1 and CDR2 are MGHRA and YSYEKL. Trimming shortened V by 5 bases and J by 8 bases, and 9 bases separated the two germline ends. The CDR3 loop is CASSYAREKLFF. The CDR3 DNA reads as TGCGCCAGCAGCTACGCCAGGGAAAAACTGTTTTTT.

The V gene is TRBV7-6, the J gene TRBJ2-3; 7 bases are shared with TRBD2. Germline V gene lookup returns CDR1 SGHVS and CDR2 FNYEAQ. V was pared by 1 base and J by 4 bases, with 20 bases of the junction left unmatched. This CDR3 region has 20 residues. DNA for the CDR3: TGTGCCAGCAGCTTAGACCGGGGTGGATTGAGCGTAGGGAGGGCAGATACGCAGTATTTT. Amino acid sequence: CASSLDRGGLSVGRADTQYF.

The chain carries TRBV7-9 and TRBJ2-4; 10 nucleotides match TRBD1. Looked up from germline, CDR1 is SEHNR and CDR2 is FQNEAQ (reference sequence). V trimming: 3 bases; J trimming: 7 bases; junction bases outside the gene matches: 0. CDR3 length equals 13 residues. The DNA of the CDR3 is TGTGCCAGCAGCTTGGGACAGGGGAACATTCAGTACTTC. Translation gives CASSLGQGNIQYF.

This chain links TRBV6-1 with TRBJ2-5; maybe TRBD1 (5 bases). Per the germline V gene, CDR1 is MNHNS and CDR2 is SASEGT. Trimming shortened V by 0 bases and J by 0 bases, and 20 bases separated the two germline ends. The CDR3 totals 19 residues. CDR3 sequence (DNA): TGTGCCAGCAGTGAAGCGCACCAGGGTCTAAAGGAGTACCAAGAGACCCAGTACTTC. Protein product: CASSEAHQGLKEYQETQYF.

The chain joins TRBV7-9 to TRBJ1-1; possible D gene TRBD1, 5 bases. This CDR3 region has 14 residues. Germline CDR1 and CDR2: SEHNR and FQNEAQ (reference sequence). V lost 5 bases and J lost 0, with 10 bases in between. CDR3: CASSPDSMNTEAFF. CDR3 in DNA: TGTGCCAGCAGCCCCGACAGTATGAACACTGAAGCTTTCTTT. Supplemented by reference TRBV7-9 and TRBJ1-1, the full variable domain reads DTGVSQNPRHKITKRGQNVTFRCDPISEHNRLYWYRQTLGQGPEFLTYFQNEAQLEKSRLLSDRFSAERPKGSFSTLEIQRTEQGDSAMYLCASSPDSMNTEAFFGQGTRLTVV.

The chain joins TRBV9 to TRBJ1-3; 9 bases align to TRBD1. The length of the CDR3 is 15 residues. Germline CDR1 and CDR2: SGDLS and YYNGEE. The junction had 4 bases not matched to a gene; V was cut back by 4 bases and J by 2 bases. CDR3 bases: TGTGCCAGCAGCCCACACAGGGGGCCTGGAAACACCATATATTTT. It specifies CASSPHRGPGNTIYF.

The rearrangement joins TRBV4-1 to TRBJ2-7, with 8 positions matching TRBD1. The ends lost 4 bases at V and 2 bases at J; junction bases unmatched: 1. CDR1 is MGHRA and CDR2 is YSYEKL in the germline V gene. CDR3 size: 13 residues. CDR3 protein: CASSLQGAYEQYF. The CDR3, as DNA: TGCGCCAGCAGCCTACAGGGGGCCTACGAGCAGTACTTC.

V usage is TRBV27 and J usage is TRBJ1-2; D perhaps matches TRBD1 (5 bases). This CDR3 has 11 amino acids. The germline V and J ends were trimmed by 7 bases and 6 bases, with 9 bases remaining between them. Germline V gene lookup returns CDR1 MNHEY and CDR2 SMNVEV (reference sequence). CDR3 coding DNA: TGTGCCAGCAAGGGGTCTAATGGCTACACCTTC. It encodes CASKGSNGYTF.